The rows below give T cell receptor beta chains drawn from one sample of a study of tumor-infiltrating lymphocytes in primary liver carcinoma. TCRdb itself ran the multiplex PCR reads through MiXCR, one entry per CDR3 protein. Seen here are some 190,000 distinct CDR3 sequences, around four fifths observed once, and the top ten hold 15% to 20%. The sample consisted of tumor tissue from primary liver carcinoma. All receptors derive from a man between 40 and 49 years old with primary liver carcinoma and hepatitis B virus infection. CDR3s include the opening cysteine and the closing phenylalanine or tryptophan. Fields, in order: clone size, D gene, V gene, J gene, CDR3 protein, CDR3 DNA. D genes are given only for firm matches. The listing skips clone size in some rows; elsewhere it reads once, few, many or a size class.

.	.	TRBV12-3/TRBV12-4	TRBJ1-1	CANSRRRGPAEAFF	TGTGCTAACAGTAGACGTCGGGGGCCGGCTGAAGCTTTCTTT
medium-sized	TRBD1	TRBV11-2	TRBJ2-7	CASSLTGESYEQYF	TGTGCCAGCAGCTTAACAGGGGAATCCTACGAGCAGTACTTC
.	TRBD2	TRBV29-1	TRBJ2-2	CSVDTSAANTGELFF	TGCAGCGTTGACACTAGCGCAGCGAACACCGGGGAGCTGTTTTTT
.	.	TRBV6-2/TRBV6-3	TRBJ1-5	CASTLVKGDYPKHF	TGTGCCAGCACCCTGGTGAAAGGGGATTACCCCAAGCATTTT
.	.	TRBV6-2/TRBV6-3	TRBJ2-5	CASSYGRGYNEQYF	TGTGCCAGCAGTTACGGTCGGGGTTACAATGAGCAGTACTTC
.	.	TRBV6-1	TRBJ1-1	CASQAYSDTEASF	TGTGCCAGCCAGGCCTACAGTGATACTGAAGCTTCCTTT
.	.	TRBV2	TRBJ2-1	CARTTSDSYNEQFF	TGTGCCAGGACTACCAGCGACTCCTACAATGAGCAGTTCTTC
few	.	TRBV10-3	TRBJ2-7	CAISESVQPVRRAHEQYF	TGTGCCATAAGTGAGTCGGTCCAGCCGGTCCGTAGAGCCCACGAGCAGTACTTC
many	.	TRBV10-1	TRBJ2-5	CASSGGRAGRSQETQYF	TGCGCCAGCAGTGGAGGGCGTGCAGGTCGGTCCCAAGAGACCCAGTACTTC
once	TRBD2	TRBV29-1	TRBJ2-3	CIVDGTSGVGTDTQYF	TGCATCGTTGACGGTACTAGCGGGGTCGGAACAGATACGCAGTATTTT
.	.	TRBV11-2	TRBJ2-4	CASTTPAVAENIQYF	TGTGCCAGCACCACTCCGGCGGTAGCAGAAAACATTCAGTACTTC
.	.	TRBV11-2	TRBJ1-2	CASSTSAGLTHGYIF	TGTGCCAGCAGCACATCGGCAGGGTTGACCCATGGCTACATCTTC
.	.	TRBV5-4	TRBJ2-2	CASSRPGDQTGGLFF	TGTGCCAGCAGCCGCCCAGGGGATCAAACCGGGGGGCTCTTTTTT
.	.	TRBV29-1	TRBJ1-1	CSVGKTHNTEAFF	TGCAGCGTTGGGAAGACCCATAACACTGAAGCTTTCTTC
.	TRBD1	TRBV5-6	TRBJ1-3	CANSLGTGAIGSTIYF	TGTGCCAACAGCTTGGGGACAGGGGCTATTGGAAGCACCATATATTTT
.	.	TRBV12-3/TRBV12-4	TRBJ1-5	CASSPATQANQPQHF	TGTGCCAGCAGCCCCGCAACGCAGGCTAACCAACCCCAGCATTTT
.	.	TRBV29-1	TRBJ2-3	CSATGAGAADTQFF	TGCAGCGCAACGGGAGCAGGGGCAGCAGATACGCAGTTTTTT
.	.	TRBV29-1	TRBJ2-7	CSFTWGHEQYF	TGCAGCTTCACATGGGGGCACGAGCAGTACTTC
.	.	TRBV28	TRBJ2-5	CASRRTTQETQYF	TGTGCCAGCAGGAGGACAACCCAAGAGACCCAGTACTTC
.	TRBD2	TRBV4-2	TRBJ2-7	CTISQDRASGYYEQYF	TGTACCATCAGCCAAGATAGGGCTAGCGGGTACTACGAGCAGTACTTC
.	.	TRBV5-5	TRBJ2-2	CASSFRTPDTGELFF	TGCGCCAGCAGCTTCAGGACCCCGGACACCGGGGAGCTGTTTTTT
.	.	TRBV29-1	TRBJ1-1	CSIEGQGNTETFF	TGCAGCATTGAAGGGCAGGGGAATACTGAAACTTTCTTT